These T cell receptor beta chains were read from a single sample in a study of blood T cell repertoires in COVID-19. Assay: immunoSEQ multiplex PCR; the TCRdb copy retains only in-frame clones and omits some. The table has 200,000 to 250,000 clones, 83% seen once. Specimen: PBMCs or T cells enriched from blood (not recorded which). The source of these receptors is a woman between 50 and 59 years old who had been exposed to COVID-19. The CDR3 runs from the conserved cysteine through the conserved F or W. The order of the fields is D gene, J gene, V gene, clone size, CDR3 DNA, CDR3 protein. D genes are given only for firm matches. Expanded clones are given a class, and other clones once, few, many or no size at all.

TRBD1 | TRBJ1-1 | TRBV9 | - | TGTGCCAGCAGCCCTCGGACAGGGCCCACTGAAGCTTTCTTT | CASSPRTGPTEAFF
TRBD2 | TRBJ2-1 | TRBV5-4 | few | TGTGCCAGCAGCTTCCTTAGCGGGAGCTCCTACAATGAGCAGTTCTTC | CASSFLSGSSYNEQFF
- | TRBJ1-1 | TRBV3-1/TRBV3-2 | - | TGTGCCAGCAGCCAAGTTCGGTCGACAGGTAACACTGAAGCTTTCTTT | CASSQVRSTGNTEAFF
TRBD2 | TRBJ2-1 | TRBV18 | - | TGTGCCAGCTTAAAGGCTAGCGGGGTCAATGAGCAGTTCTTC | CASLKASGVNEQFF
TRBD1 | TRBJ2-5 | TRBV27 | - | TGTGCCAGCAGTTCCGGACAGGGCAGGGAGACCCAGTACTTC | CASSSGQGRETQYF
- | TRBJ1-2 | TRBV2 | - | TGTGCCGGAGACGCTGTGCAGGGTGGCTACACCTTC | CAGDAVQGGYTF
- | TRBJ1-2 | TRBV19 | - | TGTGCCAGTAGAAAAACAGGTGATGGCTACACCTTC | CASRKTGDGYTF
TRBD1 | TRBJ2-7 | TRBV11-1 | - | TGTGCCAGCAGCTCGACAGACCCGACAGGGGGCTACGAGCAGTACTTC | CASSSTDPTGGYEQYF
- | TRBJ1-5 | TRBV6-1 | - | TGTGCCAGCAGTGAAACCTATAGCAATCAGCCCCAGCATTTT | CASSETYSNQPQHF
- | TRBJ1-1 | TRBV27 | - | TGTGCCAGCAGTTTATCGGGAGGGTTCACTGAAGCTTTCTTT | CASSLSGGFTEAFF
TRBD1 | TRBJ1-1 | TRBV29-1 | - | TGCAGCGTTGGGACAGGGCTGAACACTGAAGCTTTCTTT | CSVGTGLNTEAFF
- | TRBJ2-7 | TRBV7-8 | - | TGTGCCAGCACCCGCGGCTACGAGCAGTACTTC | CASTRGYEQYF